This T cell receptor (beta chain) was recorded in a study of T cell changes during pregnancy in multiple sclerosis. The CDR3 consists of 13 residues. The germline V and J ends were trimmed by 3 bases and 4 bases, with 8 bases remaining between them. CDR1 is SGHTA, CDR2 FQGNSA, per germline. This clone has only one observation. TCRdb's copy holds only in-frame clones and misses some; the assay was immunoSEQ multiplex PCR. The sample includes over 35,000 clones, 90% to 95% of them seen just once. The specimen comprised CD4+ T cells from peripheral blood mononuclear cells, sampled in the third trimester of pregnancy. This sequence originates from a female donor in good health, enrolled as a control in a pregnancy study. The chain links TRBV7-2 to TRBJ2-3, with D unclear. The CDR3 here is CASSFSEADTQYF. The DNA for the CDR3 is TGTGCCAGCAGCTTCAGCGAGGCAGATACGCAGTATTTT.